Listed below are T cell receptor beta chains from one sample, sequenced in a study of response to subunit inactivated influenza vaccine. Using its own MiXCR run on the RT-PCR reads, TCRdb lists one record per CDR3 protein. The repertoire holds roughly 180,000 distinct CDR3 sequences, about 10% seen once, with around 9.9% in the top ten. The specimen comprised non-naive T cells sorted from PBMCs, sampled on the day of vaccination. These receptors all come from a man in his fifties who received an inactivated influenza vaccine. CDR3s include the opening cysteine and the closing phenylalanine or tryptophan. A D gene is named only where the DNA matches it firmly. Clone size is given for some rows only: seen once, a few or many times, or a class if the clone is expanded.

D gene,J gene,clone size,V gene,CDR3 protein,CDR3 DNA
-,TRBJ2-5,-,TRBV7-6,CASSSLDSGKETQYF,TGTGCCAGCAGCTCCCTCGACAGCGGAAAGGAGACCCAGTACTTC
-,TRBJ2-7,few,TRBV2,CASSQGTERNEQYF,TGTGCCAGCAGTCAAGGGACCGAGAGGAACGAGCAGTACTTC
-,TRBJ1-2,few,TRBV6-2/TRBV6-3,CASSYTAAHYGYTF,TGTGCCAGCAGTTACACGGCAGCGCACTATGGCTACACCTTC
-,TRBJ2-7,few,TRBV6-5,CASSYSPRNYEQYF,TGTGCCAGCAGTTACTCTCCCAGAAACTACGAGCAGTACTTC
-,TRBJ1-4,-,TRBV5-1,CASTPSGRLNEKLFF,TGCGCCAGCACCCCCTCGGGCAGGCTTAATGAAAAACTGTTTTTT
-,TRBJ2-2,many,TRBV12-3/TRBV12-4,CASSPGNTGELFF,TGTGCCAGCAGTCCCGGGAACACCGGGGAGCTGTTTTTT
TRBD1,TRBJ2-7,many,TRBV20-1,CSARDTGGEQYF,TGCAGTGCTAGGGACACAGGGGGAGAGCAGTACTTC
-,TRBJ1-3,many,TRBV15,CATSSSGGNTIYF,TGTGCCACCAGCAGTTCCGGTGGAAACACCATATATTTT
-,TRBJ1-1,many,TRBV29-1,CSVEPPARNTEAFF,TGCAGCGTTGAACCCCCGGCCAGGAACACTGAAGCTTTCTTT
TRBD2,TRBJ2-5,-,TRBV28,CASSSPAGGETQYF,TGTGCCAGCAGTTCCCCAGCGGGGGGTGAGACCCAGTACTTC
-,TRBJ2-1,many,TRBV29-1,CSVEGGRGWDKEQFF,TGCAGCGTGGAGGGGGGAAGGGGTTGGGATAAGGAGCAGTTCTTC
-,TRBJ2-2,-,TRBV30,CAWSWQNTGELFF,TGTGCCTGGAGTTGGCAGAACACCGGGGAGCTGTTTTTT
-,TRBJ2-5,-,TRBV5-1,CASSSTRGEETQYF,TGCGCCAGCAGCTCCACCAGGGGGGAAGAGACCCAGTACTTC
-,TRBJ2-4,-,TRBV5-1,CASSSGTLLAKNIQYF,TGCGCCAGCAGCTCCGGGACACTCCTAGCCAAAAACATTCAGTACTTC
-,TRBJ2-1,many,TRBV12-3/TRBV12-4,CASSLVGPPNEQFF,TGTGCCAGCAGTTTAGTAGGTCCCCCCAATGAGCAGTTCTTC
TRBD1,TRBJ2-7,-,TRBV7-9,CASSYQQGSYEQYF,TGTGCCAGCAGCTACCAACAGGGGTCCTACGAGCAGTACTTC
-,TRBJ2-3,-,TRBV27,CASRKTSTDTQYF,TGTGCCAGCAGAAAAACTAGCACAGATACGCAGTATTTT
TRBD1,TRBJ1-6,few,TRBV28,CASSLLPGQGGSPLHF,TGTGCCAGCAGTTTACTTCCCGGACAGGGGGGTTCACCCCTCCACTTT
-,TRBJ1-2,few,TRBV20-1,CSASKVSYGYTF,TGCAGTGCTAGTAAGGTTTCCTATGGCTACACCTTC
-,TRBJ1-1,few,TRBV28,CASSSPLGGTERGTEAFF,TGTGCCAGCAGTTCCCCTTTGGGGGGCACCGAACGAGGCACTGAAGCTTTCTTT
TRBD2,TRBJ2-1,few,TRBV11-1,CASSPGTSGFNEQFF,TGTGCCAGCAGCCCCGGGACTAGCGGGTTCAATGAGCAGTTCTTC
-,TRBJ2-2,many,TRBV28,CASKEQGLNTGELFF,TGTGCCAGCAAGGAACAGGGTCTTAACACCGGGGAGCTGTTTTTT
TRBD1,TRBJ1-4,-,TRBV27,CASSLGRGQGNEKLFF,TGTGCCAGCAGTTTAGGTCGGGGACAGGGTAATGAAAAACTGTTTTTT
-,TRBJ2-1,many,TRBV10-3,CAISESRGGNEQFF,TGTGCCATCAGTGAGTCGCGGGGCGGAAATGAGCAGTTCTTC
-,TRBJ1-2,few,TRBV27,CASSRRGLYGYTF,TGTGCCAGCAGTCGCCGGGGCCTCTATGGCTACACCTTC
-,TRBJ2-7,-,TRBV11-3,CANSIDRREQYF,TGTGCCAACAGCATTGACCGGCGCGAGCAGTACTTC
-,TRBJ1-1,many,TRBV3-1,CASSSSPNTEAFF,TGTGCCAGCAGTTCATCACCGAACACTGAAGCTTTCTTT
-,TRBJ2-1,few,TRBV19,CASSATRYSYNEQFF,TGTGCCAGTAGTGCTACGAGATACTCCTACAATGAGCAGTTCTTC
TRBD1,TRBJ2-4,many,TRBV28,CASSPLARGLAKNIQYF,TGTGCCAGCAGTCCCCTCGCCAGGGGGTTAGCCAAAAACATTCAGTACTTC
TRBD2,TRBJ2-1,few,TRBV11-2,CASSPGGLAGASYNEQFF,TGTGCCAGCAGCCCCGGGGGACTAGCGGGGGCTAGCTACAATGAGCAGTTCTTC
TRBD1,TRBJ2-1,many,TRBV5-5,CASSLRRGQGENEQFF,TGTGCCAGCAGCTTGCGTCGGGGACAGGGGGAAAATGAGCAGTTCTTC
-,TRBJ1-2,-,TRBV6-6,CASSQTVNYGYTF,TGTGCCAGCAGTCAGACTGTAAACTATGGCTACACCTTC
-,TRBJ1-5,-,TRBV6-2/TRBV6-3,CASSYSGTELSNQPQHF,TGTGCCAGCAGTTACTCGGGCACAGAGCTAAGCAATCAGCCCCAGCATTTT
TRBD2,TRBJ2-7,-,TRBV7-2,CASSGGLEVNYEQYF,TGTGCCAGCAGCGGTGGACTAGAAGTTAACTACGAGCAGTACTTC
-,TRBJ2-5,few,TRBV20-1,CSARVAARVETQYF,TGCAGTGCTAGAGTGGCTGCTAGGGTGGAGACCCAGTACTTC